The 30 T cell receptor beta chains presented below share a single source sample, sequenced in a study of T cell clonality in common variable immunodeficiency (dated by TCRdb to between 2014 and 2017). Library preparation was by the immunoSEQ multiplex PCR assay. This is the immuneACCESS table as TCRdb keeps it, with only in-frame sequences that have V and J called. A part of the clones is gone; compared with another copy, unresolved V genes explain less than half, and the rest is unexplained. The sample has 55,000 to 65,000 clones on record, with no singletons. About 1.5% of the sample is held by the ten biggest clonotypes. Sample: peripheral blood mononuclear cells. The receptors were sampled from a person aged 18 to 75 in good health.

This clone has ten or more counts. The read is 3 residues too short to cover the CDR3 end, so that end is filled in from the germline J gene. The rearrangement uses TRBV6-2 or TRBV6-3 and TRBJ2-6; the D gene is possibly TRBD1 (6 bases). Germline V CDR1 and CDR2: MNHEY, SVGEGT. The CDR3 totals 15 residues. V lost 6 bases and J 4 bases, leaving 13 bases between the germline ends. This CDR3 is CASRLTGYGANVLTF. CDR3 DNA, as far as it was read: TGTGCCAGCAGACTCACAGGGTACGGGGCCAACGTC.

This clone was found many times. The read ends 3 residues before the CDR3 terminus; that terminus is restored from the germline J gene. The chain joins TRBV4-1 to TRBJ1-6, with TRBD1 as a possible D gene (5 bases). V was pared by 0 bases and J by 4 bases, with 10 bases between. Germline CDR1 reads MGHRA; CDR2 reads YSYEKL. This CDR3 has 16 amino acids. The CDR3 protein is CASSQDQGSYNSPLHF. The part of the CDR3 DNA that was read is TGCGCCAGCAGCCAAGATCAGGGATCTTATAATTCACCC.

This clone has at least ten counts. The CDR3 extends 3 residues past the end of the read, so its final part is completed from the germline J gene. V usage is TRBV6-1 and J usage is TRBJ2-3; tentatively, D is TRBD2 (6 bases). V lost 0 bases to trimming and J lost 6 bases, with 19 bases between them. Germline CDR1 is MNHNS and CDR2 is SASEGT. There are 17 residues in the CDR3. CDR3 bases read: TGTGCCAGCAGTGAAGCTGGCAGAGGGCGGGGAAGGGATACG. Translated, it gives CASSEAGRGRGRDT. From start to end, the CDR3 is CASSEAGRGRGRDTQYF.

This clone appeared many times. Coverage ceases 3 residues before the CDR3 finishes, and the germline J gene fills in the end. The chain couples TRBV5-4 to TRBJ2-7; possible D gene TRBD2, 6 bases. The germline V and J ends were trimmed by 0 bases and 0 bases, with 13 bases remaining between them. The CDR3 extends over 16 amino acids. Germline lookup yields CDR1 SGHNT and CDR2 YYREEE (reference sequence). The CDR3 is CASSLDSGYSSYEQYF. The sequenced CDR3 bases are TGTGCCAGCAGCTTGGATAGCGGATACAGCTCCTACGAG.

This clone was picked up many times. Read coverage stops 3 residues before the CDR3 terminus; the germline J gene supplies the remainder. The genes are TRBV2 and TRBJ2-7; a weak D match, TRBD2 (7 bases). The CDR3 runs 17 residues. Germline lookup yields CDR1 SNHLY and CDR2 FYNNEI. The V end lost 5 bases, the J end lost 3 bases, and 23 bases lay between the germline ends. CDR3 in amino acids: CASSFSVARGPNYEQYF. Partial CDR3 DNA: TGTGCCAGCAGTTTTAGTGTAGCGCGGGGGCCGAACTACGAG. Based on the CDR3 plus reference TRBV2 and TRBJ2-7, the full variable domain is EPEVTQTPSHQVTQMGQEVILRCVPISNHLYFYWYRQILGQKVEFLVSFYNNEISEKSEIFDDQFSVERPDGSNFTLKIRSTKLEDSAMYFCASSFSVARGPNYEQYFGPGTRLTVT.

The table lists this clone with many counts. At one end, the junction sequence differs from germline, possibly due to a read error. The sequenced fragment ends 3 residues before the CDR3 boundary, so the rest is inferred from the germline J gene. This sequence joins TRBV7-7 and TRBJ2-5; 9 bases map to TRBD1. Germline values: CDR1 SSHAT, CDR2 FNYEAQ (reference sequence). The CDR3 is 15 amino acids. The covered CDR3 bases are TGTGCTAGCAGTCTTAACCCGGGACAGGGAGAGACC. It codes for CASSLNPGQGET. The CDR3 in full is CASSLNPGQGETQYF.

This clone has a count of ten or more. The CDR3 is cut off 3 residues early in the read; its end comes from the germline J gene. V and J are TRBV5-1 and TRBJ2-7; D could derive from TRBD1 or TRBD2 (5 bases each). The CDR3 has 14 residues. Germline CDR1 SGHRS, CDR2 YFSETQ. The V end was cut by 2 bases, the J end by 2 bases, with 11 bases between. The DNA read from the CDR3 is TGCGCCAGCAGCTTCAGAGGGGAGACCTACGAG. Translation: CASSFRGETYE. The whole CDR3 region reads CASSFRGETYEQYF.

This clone showed up many times. The CDR3 end falls 3 residues outside the read, so it is completed with the germline J gene. The chain recombines TRBV6-2 or TRBV6-3 with TRBJ2-7; D is uncertain. V was pared by 2 bases and J by 0 bases, with 11 bases between. The germline V gene encodes CDR1 MNHEY and CDR2 SVGEGT. This CDR3 has 15 amino acids. This CDR3 is CASSYGPRNSYEQYF. The CDR3 DNA, read in part, is TGTGCCAGCAGTTACGGCCCCCGCAACTCCTACGAG.

This clone occurred many times. The read falls 3 residues short of the CDR3 end, and the missing part is taken from the germline J gene. The genes are TRBV12-3 or TRBV12-4 and TRBJ2-7, with a weak D call TRBD1 (5 bases). CDR3 length: 14 residues. Trimming took 5 bases from V and 6 from J, leaving 17 bases between them. The part of the CDR3 DNA that was read is TGTGCCAGCAGTAGGACACGGTATGAGTCCGAG. It codes for CASSRTRYESE. The full CDR3 reads CASSRTRYESEQYF.

This clone occurred many times. The read falls 3 residues short of the CDR3 end, and the missing part is taken from the germline J gene. V usage is TRBV7-6 and J usage is TRBJ1-1; 7 positions agree with TRBD1. This CDR3 has 13 amino acids. In germline, CDR1 is SGHVS, CDR2 FNYEAQ. Trimming took 5 bases from V and 4 from J; bases not matched to a gene: 4. The sequenced CDR3 bases are TGTGCCAGCAGCCGCAGACAGGGCACTGAA. Its protein is CASSRRQGTE. The full-length CDR3 reads as CASSRRQGTEAFF.

The table lists this clone with many counts. Coverage ceases 3 residues before the CDR3 finishes, and the germline J gene fills in the end. The V gene is TRBV10-1, the J gene TRBJ2-1; 13 nucleotides agree with TRBD2. V was pared by 2 bases and J by 0 bases, with 4 bases of the junction left unmatched. The CDR3 contains 18 residues. CDR1 and CDR2 (germline): WNHNN, SYGVQD (reference sequence). CDR3 amino acids: CASSEAGLAGASYNEQFF. Incomplete CDR3 DNA: TGCGCCAGCAGTGAGGCTGGACTAGCGGGGGCCTCCTACAATGAG.

Many counts were recorded for this clone. Read sequence stops 3 residues before the CDR3 end, and the germline J gene provides the missing end. The chain uses TRBV30 and TRBJ2-2; D is unclear. V dropped 0 bases and J dropped 6 bases, with 11 bases sitting between them. CDR1 is GTSNPN and CDR2 is SVGIG in the germline V gene (reference sequence). The CDR3 covers 14 residues. This CDR3 is CAWSVHPLAGELFF. The covered CDR3 bases are TGTGCCTGGAGTGTACATCCTTTGGCCGGGGAG. The full variable domain, rest sourced from reference TRBV30 and TRBJ2-2, is SQTIHQWPATLVQPVGSPLSLECTVEGTSNPNLYWYRQAAGRGLQLLFYSVGIGQISSEVPQNLSASRPQDRQFILSSKKLLLSDSGFYLCAWSVHPLAGELFFGEGSRLTVL.

In this sample, this clone turned up many times. Read data end 3 residues before the CDR3 end; the end is taken from the germline J gene. This chain uses TRBV20-1 with TRBJ2-2; 8 nucleotides align to TRBD1. The V segment lost 6 bases and the J segment 5 bases; nucleotides outside the gene matches: 11. The germline V gene encodes CDR1 DFQATT and CDR2 SNEGSKA (reference sequence). This CDR3 is 15 amino acids long. The CDR3 region is CSAHKTGVGTGELFF. CDR3 DNA, as far as it was read: TGCAGTGCACACAAGACAGGGGTAGGGACCGGGGAG.

This clone was seen many times. The sequenced fragment ends 3 residues before the CDR3 boundary, so the rest is inferred from the germline J gene. This chain links TRBV19 with TRBJ2-1, with D uncertain. Trimming cost V 10 bases and J 7 bases, with 17 bases left between them. The germline CDR1 and CDR2 sequences are LNHDA and SQIVND (reference sequence). The CDR3 has 13 residues. The CDR3 is CATASLLYNEQFF. Incomplete CDR3 DNA: TGTGCCACCGCATCCCTATTGTATAATGAG.

This clone was counted many times. The sequence runs out 3 residues before the end of the CDR3; the remainder is reconstructed from the germline J gene. The chain links TRBV29-1 to TRBJ2-7, with D possibly matching TRBD1 (6 bases). This CDR3 is built from 13 residues. Germline V gene data show CDR1 as SQVTM and CDR2 as ANQGSEA. Trimming shortened V by 8 bases and J by 4 bases, and 18 bases separated the two germline ends. This chain's CDR3 is CSPGWQGLYEQYF. Partial CDR3 DNA: TGCAGCCCGGGGTGGCAGGGGCTTTACGAG.

This clone was counted many times. The CDR3 end falls 3 residues outside the read, so it is completed with the germline J gene. The V and J genes are TRBV6-1 and TRBJ1-5; possible D gene TRBD1, 5 bases. Germline CDR1 reads MNHNS; CDR2 reads SASEGT. CDR3 size: 14 residues. V was pared by 2 bases and J by 2 bases, with 7 bases between. The CDR3 region is CASSELGGNQPQHF. CDR3 bases read: TGTGCCAGCAGTGAACTAGGGGGCAATCAGCCC.

There are many counts of this clone. The read comes to an end 3 residues before the CDR3 does, leaving the germline J gene to fill in the end. The chain joins TRBV2 to TRBJ2-3; 7 bases are a match to TRBD1. The junction had 5 bases not matched to a gene; V was cut back by 6 bases and J by 2 bases. Germline CDR1 SNHLY, CDR2 FYNNEI. The CDR3 has 14 amino acids. The CDR3 DNA, read in part, is TGTGCCAGCAGCGAGGGACAGCCCACAGATACG. Translated, it gives CASSEGQPTDT. The whole CDR3 sequence reads CASSEGQPTDTQYF. The full variable domain, in which reference TRBV2 and TRBJ2-3 provide the parts outside the CDR3, is EPEVTQTPSHQVTQMGQEVILRCVPISNHLYFYWYRQILGQKVEFLVSFYNNEISEKSEIFDDQFSVERPDGSNFTLKIRSTKLEDSAMYFCASSEGQPTDTQYFGPGTRLTVL.

There are many counts of this clone. The read ends 3 residues early relative to the CDR3; the germline J gene fills the gap. The chain uses TRBV7-2 and TRBJ2-7; 7 bases line up with TRBD2. There are 15 residues in the CDR3. Germline CDR1 reads SGHTA; CDR2 reads FQGNSA. After removal of 1 base from V and 6 bases from J, the junction contained 9 bases not matched to a gene. Here the CDR3 reads CASSLGALGTTEQYF. The sequenced part of the CDR3 DNA is TGTGCCAGCAGCTTAGGGGCCCTGGGGACTACCGAG.

The sample holds many counts of this clone. The sequenced fragment ends 3 residues before the CDR3 boundary, so the rest is inferred from the germline J gene. V gene TRBV5-4 combines with J gene TRBJ2-7; D ambiguous. V was clipped by 4 bases and J by 0 bases, with 11 bases between them. The germline CDR1 and CDR2 sequences are SGHNT and YYREEE (reference sequence). CDR3 length equals 14 residues. Here the CDR3 reads CASSRSTTSYEQYF. The covered CDR3 bases are TGTGCCAGCAGCCGGAGTACTACCTCCTACGAG.

This clone was detected many times. Read coverage stops 3 residues before the CDR3 terminus; the germline J gene supplies the remainder. The chain employs TRBV4-1 and TRBJ1-4; D is possibly TRBD1 (5 bases). The CDR3 loop spans 15 amino acids. Germline values: CDR1 MGHRA, CDR2 YSYEKL. CDR3 sequence reads: CASSQEGVEGSKLFF. The covered CDR3 bases are TGCGCCAGCAGCCAAGAAGGGGTGGAGGGGTCTAAA.

This clone was recorded many times. The sequenced fragment ends 3 residues before the CDR3 boundary, so the rest is inferred from the germline J gene. This rearrangement joins TRBV2 to TRBJ2-7; 8 bases fit TRBD2. Trimming took 6 bases from V and 2 from J; bases not matched to a gene: 12. CDR1 is SNHLY and CDR2 is FYNNEI in the germline V gene. The CDR3 totals 16 residues. The CDR3 loop reads CASSETLAGVTYEQYF. CDR3 bases read: TGTGCCAGCAGCGAAACCCTAGCGGGCGTCACCTACGAG.

Comments on this clone: The CDR3 goes on 3 residues after the read ends, and that part is filled in from the germline J gene. The V gene is TRBV5-1, the J gene TRBJ2-1, with D perhaps TRBD1 (5 bases). V lost 6 bases and J lost 1, with 14 bases in between. This CDR3 contains 15 residues. Germline lookup yields CDR1 SGHRS and CDR2 YFSETQ. The covered CDR3 bases are TGCGCCAGCACCCCGGATCCAGGGTCCTACAATGAG. The encoded protein is CASTPDPGSYNE. The whole CDR3 protein reads CASTPDPGSYNEQFF.

On this clone: It may be a read error: a sequence one base away is much more abundant. Read coverage stops 3 residues before the CDR3 terminus; the germline J gene supplies the remainder. The rearrangement links TRBV7-2 to TRBJ2-7, with 7 bases lining up with TRBD1. This CDR3 is 13 amino acids long. V shed 1 base and J 3 bases; nucleotides not matched to a gene: 0. Looked up from germline, CDR1 is SGHTA and CDR2 is FQGNSA. The CDR3 reads CASSLDRGYEQYF. CDR3 bases read: TGTGCCAGCAGCTTAGACAGGGGCTACGAG.

There are many counts of this clone. Read data end 3 residues before the CDR3 end; the end is taken from the germline J gene. The chain is built from TRBV18 and TRBJ2-4, with 9 bases fitting TRBD2. CDR3 size: 15 residues. Unmatched junction bases numbered 7, after V lost 2 bases and J lost 8 bases. Per the germline V gene, CDR1 is KGHSH and CDR2 is LQKENI. The covered CDR3 bases are TGTGCCAGCTCACCAAACGCGGGAGGGCAGGACATT. Its protein is CASSPNAGGQDI. The whole CDR3 protein is CASSPNAGGQDIQYF.

The table lists this clone with many counts. The DNA read from the CDR3 is TGTGCCAGCAGACCAGGGGCACAGGGCTACAATGAG. Translated: CASRPGAQGYNE. The full CDR3 protein reads CASRPGAQGYNEQFF. The chain recombines TRBV7-8 with TRBJ2-1; D possibly corresponds to TRBD1 (6 bases). The CDR3 end falls 3 residues outside the read, so it is completed with the germline J gene. Trimming stripped 6 bases from V and 3 bases from J, with 15 bases between. In germline, CDR1 is SGHVS, CDR2 FQNEAQ. The CDR3 is 15 residues long. The full variable domain, its missing parts supplied by reference TRBV7-8 and TRBJ2-1, is GAGVSQSPRYKVAKRGQDVALRCDPISGHVSLFWYQQALGQGPEFLTYFQNEAQLDKSGLPSDRFFAERPEGSVSTLKIQRTQQEDSAVYLCASRPGAQGYNEQFFGPGTRLTVL.

This clone was found many times. At one end the junction does not follow the germline gene, possibly because of a read error. Sequencing ends 3 residues short of the CDR3 end; the germline J gene provides the rest. The rearrangement joins TRBV4-2 to TRBJ2-3, with 15 bases matching TRBD2. There are 18 residues in the CDR3. Germline V gene lookup returns CDR1 LGHNA and CDR2 YNFKEQ. The CDR3 here is CASSRGTSGRTSTDTQYF. The DNA read from the CDR3 is TGCGCCAGCAGCCGGGGGACTAGCGGGAGGACCAGCACAGATACG.

This clone was picked up many times. Coverage ceases 3 residues before the CDR3 finishes, and the germline J gene fills in the end. The chain employs TRBV7-9 and TRBJ2-1, with D perhaps TRBD2 (6 bases). CDR1 is SEHNR and CDR2 is FQNEAQ in the germline V gene (reference sequence). The CDR3 spans 13 residues. V was pared by 2 bases and J by 8 bases, with 10 bases between. The CDR3: CASSLSGGDEQFF. CDR3 DNA, as far as it was read: TGTGCCAGCAGCTTATCTGGAGGGGATGAG. Full variable domain (missing parts from reference TRBV7-9 and TRBJ2-1): DTGVSQNPRHKITKRGQNVTFRCDPISEHNRLYWYRQTLGQGPEFLTYFQNEAQLEKSRLLSDRFSAERPKGSFSTLEIQRTEQGDSAMYLCASSLSGGDEQFFGPGTRLTVL.

The sequenced CDR3 bases are TGTGCCAGCAGTGACCCGGGGTTCCCAATCAGCCTGCCC. It specifies CASSDPGFPISLP. The entire CDR3 protein reads CASSDPGFPISLPQHF. The chain is built from TRBV2 and TRBJ1-5; D not certain. The read halts 3 residues ahead of the CDR3 end, with the missing end drawn from the germline J gene. The V end lost 3 bases, the J end lost 9 bases, and 21 bases lay between the germline ends. CDR1 and CDR2 from the germline V gene are SNHLY and FYNNEI. The CDR3 consists of 16 residues. Full variable domain (outside the CDR3, taken from reference TRBV2 and TRBJ1-5): EPEVTQTPSHQVTQMGQEVILRCVPISNHLYFYWYRQILGQKVEFLVSFYNNEISEKSEIFDDQFSVERPDGSNFTLKIRSTKLEDSAMYFCASSDPGFPISLPQHFGDGTRLSIL.

The sample holds many counts of this clone. From the germline J gene comes the end of the CDR3, since the read stops 3 residues before it. The rearrangement links TRBV30 to TRBJ2-7; D is unclear. With 0 bases removed from V and 3 bases from J, the gap between germline ends came to 3 bases. The CDR3 covers 11 residues. Per germline, CDR1 GTSNPN and CDR2 SVGIG (reference sequence). CDR3 DNA, as far as it was read: TGTGCCTGGAGTGTCCGCTACGAG. Amino acid sequence: CAWSVRYE. The entire CDR3 reads CAWSVRYEQYF.

This clone has ten or more counts. The read terminates 3 residues before the CDR3 end, so the remaining end is supplied by the germline J gene. The rearrangement uses TRBV19 and TRBJ1-5; tentatively, D is TRBD1 (5 bases). Germline V CDR1 and CDR2: LNHDA, SQIVND (reference sequence). The CDR3 runs to 16 residues. Trimming removed 3 bases at V and 0 bases at J, with 12 bases between. CDR3 DNA (partial): TGTGCCAGTAGTATCACAGGAGGTGGTAGCAATCAGCCC. Its translation is CASSITGGGSNQP. The whole CDR3 region reads CASSITGGGSNQPQHF.